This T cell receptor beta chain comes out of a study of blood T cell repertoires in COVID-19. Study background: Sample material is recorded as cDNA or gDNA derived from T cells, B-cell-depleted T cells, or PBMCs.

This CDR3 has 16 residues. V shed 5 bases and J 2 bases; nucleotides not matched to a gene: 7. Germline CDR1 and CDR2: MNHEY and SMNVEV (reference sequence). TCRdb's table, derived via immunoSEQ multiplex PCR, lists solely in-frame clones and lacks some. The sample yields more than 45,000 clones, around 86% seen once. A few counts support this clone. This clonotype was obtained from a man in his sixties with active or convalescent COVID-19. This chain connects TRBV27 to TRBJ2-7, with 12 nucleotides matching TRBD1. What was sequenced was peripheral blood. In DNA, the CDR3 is TGTGCCAGCAGTCCGGGACAGGGGGCAGATACCTACGAGCAGTACTTC. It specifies CASSPGQGADTYEQYF.